Here is one T cell receptor beta chain with its context. This record comes from a study of blood T cell repertoires in COVID-19. Study information: In each case, the material was cDNA or gDNA derived from T cells, B-cell-depleted T cells, or PBMCs.

In the original processing: Reference gene primer amplification gave estimated nucleated cell counts. Sequenced by immunoSEQ multiplex PCR; TCRdb stores in-frame clones only, minus some. The V and J calls and clone size were taken over from that table, and D and trimming were inferred from the DNA. The sample contains some 300,000 clones, nearly 90% of which appear only once. From germline, CDR1 is SGHTA and CDR2 FQGNSA. J was trimmed by 6 bases and V by 5 bases; bases with no gene match: 5. CDR3 size: 13 residues. The TCR was taken from a young woman with COVID-19, enrolled during active disease. V usage is TRBV7-2 and J usage is TRBJ2-7; 9 bases are a match to TRBD1. The source material was peripheral blood. CDR3 bases: TGTGCCAGCAGCCCTCAGACAGGGGGCGAGCAGTACTTC. Translation: CASSPQTGGEQYF.